Sequencing of this TCR beta chain was carried out in a study of blood T cell repertoires in COVID-19. The protocol was immunoSEQ multiplex PCR, while the TCRdb copy is restricted to in-frame clones and leaves out a portion. This sample has roughly 180,000 clones, with about nine tenths found just once. The CDR3 has 17 residues. Trimming removed 3 bases at V and 5 bases at J, with 19 bases between. Germline V gene lookup returns CDR1 LGHDT and CDR2 YNNKEL (reference sequence). The recovered donors of Cohort 3 showed two negative PCRs, clearance, or symptom resolution. The chain couples TRBV3-1 (or the pseudogene TRBV3-2) to TRBJ1-4; D remains ambiguous. Material: PBMCs or T cells enriched from blood (not recorded which). This clonotype was sampled from a woman in her 30s who had recovered from COVID-19. This chain's CDR3 is CASSHMYEGDSNEKLFF. DNA for the CDR3: TGTGCCAGCAGCCATATGTATGAGGGAGACTCAAATGAAAAACTGTTTTTT.